This TCR beta chain was obtained from a study of prognosis after radiotherapy for stage I lung cancer (dated by TCRdb to the early 2020s). Context from the whole study: Between early 2018 and early 2019, fewer than 20 patients with stage I NSCLC were enrolled in Nanjing, China. The cohort included approximately 13 men and several women, with a median age of approximately 73 years and a range of about 50 to 84 years. Newly diagnosed primary stage I lung tumors were present in fourteen patients, and oligometastatic NSCLC after surgical resection of the primary tumor was present in roughly 5 patients. Image-guided IMRT or VMAT was used to deliver SBRT in 3 to 5 fractions at a biologically effective dose of at least 100 Gy. Tumor histology was squamous cell carcinoma in about 7 patients and adenocarcinoma in around 12. Peripheral blood TCR beta repertoires were profiled in stage I NSCLC patients before and after stereotactic body radiotherapy, and the repertoires were related to distant failure. Four of the 19 patients developed distant metastases after SBRT, at a median of about 7 months; the other 15 showed no significant progression. A total of roughly 40 blood samples from 20 or so patients were sequenced, with one sample obtained before and one obtained after SBRT for each patient. SBRT was not combined with any concurrent therapy in any patient. All patients were regarded as medically inoperable, because of comorbidities in about a dozen patients and refusal of surgery in about seven patients. Beyond this particular receptor, the publication reports: Differences by metastasis status were reportedly seen in TRBV and TRBJ usage frequencies, involving two V genes at baseline and, after SBRT, under ten V genes and two J genes. The study was limited by the small cohort and short follow-up, and independent validation of the study findings is required. After SBRT, the count of unique TCR clones dropped from a median of roughly 10,000 beforehand to about 6,800 afterward (Wilcoxon paired P=0.011). No adjustment for multiple comparisons was applied to any of the reported P values. Whether the expanded TCR clones were tumor-specific was not determined. Post-SBRT Shannon entropy and its change from baseline were lower in patients who developed distant metastases; baseline Shannon entropy was not associated with metastases.

Inclusive of the bounding cysteine and phenylalanine, the CDR3 is 14 residues long. The sequence is cut down to CDR3 DNA, 42 bases in frame from base 1. CDR1 and CDR2 are drawn from the germline V gene: MDHEN, SYDVKM. Trimming removed 5 bases from V and 15 bases from J, leaving 23 bases between the germline ends. A history of other malignancies or of prior chemotherapy or radiotherapy was absent in all patients, and node-negative disease was shown on CT and PET/CT in all patients. At each of two time points, six milliliters of peripheral venous blood were collected into EDTA tubes. PBMCs were isolated by Ficoll-Paque Plus density-gradient centrifugation. Right after collection, samples were kept at -80 degrees C until analysis. Two rounds of multiplex PCR were performed to amplify the TCR beta CDR3 region from genomic DNA. The first PCR round used primers specific to each TRBV and TRBJ gene, and the primer sequences were filed in Chinese patent CN105087789A. The second PCR round used universal primers. The Roche High Pure PCR Template Preparation Kit was used to extract genomic DNA from the frozen PBMCs. Libraries were sequenced paired-end with 151 bp reads on an Illumina HiSeq 3000. On the authors' methods: Raw reads lacking the multiplex PCR primer sequences were removed with CutAdapt. High-quality paired reads were merged into contigs with PEAR. By alignment to reference sequences, MiXCR assigned TRB V, D and J gene segments to each contig. CDR3 sequences were clustered by base quality and sequence similarity to remove sequencing errors. Shannon entropy normalized by the natural log of productive TCR sequence number was used as the measure of diversity. Clonality was computed as one minus the ratio of Shannon entropy to the natural log of the number of unique clonotypes. Progression-free survival cut-offs for repertoire metrics were chosen using the Youden index of ROC curves, with analyses run in R 3.5.3. Clones were called with MiXCR by TCRdb after fastp trimmed the public reads at Q25, and only in-frame beta chains were retained. Merged by CDR3 protein, the rows form single entries marked with the most common genes and DNA. The V and J calls come from TCRdb's annotation, not from the publication. Here the sample has fewer than 14,000 distinct CDR3 sequences; roughly half occur a single time. Of the sample, 7% to 8% is held by the ten largest clones.

This clonotype was found once. Its target antigen remains unknown. Base qualities are not recorded, but no much larger clone differs from it by a single base. Evidence from a single read is weak. This sequence originates from a donor over 45 with non-small cell lung cancer. The chain is assembled from TRBV28 and TRBJ2-1; the D element might be TRBD1 or TRBD2, as each aligns at 5 bases. The source material was PBMCs, sampled before or after stereotactic body radiation therapy (not recorded which). Here is the DNA: TGTGCCAGCAGTCCCGGAGGTACGCGGCATCAGGGGTTCTTC. It specifies CASSPGGTRHQGFF.